This T cell receptor beta chain was recovered during a study of response to subunit inactivated influenza vaccine (dated by TCRdb to 2017 to 2018). Regarding the complete study: Deep quantitative T cell receptor repertoire profiling was used in the study to track responses to a trivalent subunit inactivated influenza vaccine.

Details on this clonotype: The target of this receptor is not known. No quality values exist for individual bases; no much larger clone is one base distant.

The library relied on RT-PCR. Instrument on record: Illumina HiSeq 2500. TCRdb passed the public sequencing reads through fastp at Q25 and MiXCR, retaining productive beta sequences. Every entry covers one CDR3 protein and lists the most common genes and DNA from its rows. The sample has 650,000 or so distinct CDR3 sequences on record, around 15% of them singletons. 7.6% of the sample rests with the top ten. CDR1 and CDR2, looked up from the germline V gene, are SGHTA and FQGTGA. Deletion took 1 base off V and 2 bases off J, with a span of 12 bases between the germline ends. From the cysteine through the phenylalanine, the CDR3 covers 15 amino acids. The CDR3 DNA has 45 bases and is translated from base 1. What the work shows at the level of the full study, not this receptor alone: The authors proposed that each seasonal influenza vaccination may bring in only a limited number of new T cells.

Recombination joined TRBV7-3 with TRBJ2-7, and TRBD2 may be the D gene, going by 6 matching bases. The clonotype was recovered from a man aged 45-65 years who received an inactivated influenza vaccine. Donor details come from another sample of the same person, matched by shared clones. The specimen was PBMCs from blood, collected around 14 days before vaccination. CDR3 sequence: CASSLNPGLAYEQYF. At the DNA level, the sequence is TGTGCCAGCAGCTTAAACCCGGGACTTGCCTACGAGCAGTACTTC.